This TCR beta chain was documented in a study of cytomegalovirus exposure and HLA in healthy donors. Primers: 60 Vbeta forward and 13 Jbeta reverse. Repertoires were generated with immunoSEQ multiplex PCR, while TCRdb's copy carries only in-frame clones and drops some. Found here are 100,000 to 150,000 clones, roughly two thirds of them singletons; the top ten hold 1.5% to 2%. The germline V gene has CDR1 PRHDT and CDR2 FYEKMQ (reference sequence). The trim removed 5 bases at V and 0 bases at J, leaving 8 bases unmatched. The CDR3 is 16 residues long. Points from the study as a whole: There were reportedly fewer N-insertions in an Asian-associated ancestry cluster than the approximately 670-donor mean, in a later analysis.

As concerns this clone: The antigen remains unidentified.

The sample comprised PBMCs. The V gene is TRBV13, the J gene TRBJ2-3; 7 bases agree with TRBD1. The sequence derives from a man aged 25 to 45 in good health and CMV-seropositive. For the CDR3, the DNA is TGTGCCAGCAGCGCCCGGGACAGCCCCAGCACAGATACGCAGTATTTT. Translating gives CASSARDSPSTDTQYF.